Presented here are 32 T cell receptor beta chains from one specimen sequenced in a study of blood T cell repertoires in COVID-19. Assay: immunoSEQ multiplex PCR; the TCRdb copy retains only in-frame clones and omits some. The table includes 490,000 or so clones, around 87% detected once. Sequencing was done on a sample of PBMCs or T cells enriched from blood (not recorded which). The receptors were gathered from a woman in her thirties or forties who had recovered from COVID-19.

The CDR3 region is CATSDAGQGRTDTQYF. CDR3 bases: TGTGCCACCAGTGATGCCGGACAGGGTCGCACAGATACGCAGTATTTT. The chain carries TRBV24-1 and TRBJ2-3, with 8 bases lining up with TRBD1. This CDR3 contains 16 residues. The germline gives CDR1 KGHDR, CDR2 SFDVKD. V lost 3 bases, J lost 1 base, and 5 bases stayed unmatched.

This clone was seen only once. The CDR3 protein is CASSLTGGLGEKLFF. CDR3 coding DNA: TGTGCCAGCAGCCTTACAGGGGGCCTTGGGGAAAAACTGTTTTTT. This chain uses TRBV7-6 with TRBJ1-4, with TRBD1 matching 9 bases. CDR1 and CDR2 (germline): SGHVS, FNYEAQ. CDR3 length equals 15 residues. J was trimmed by 8 bases and V by 5 bases; bases with no gene match: 9. Supplemented by reference TRBV7-6 and TRBJ1-4, the full variable domain reads GAGVSQSPRYKVTKRGQDVALRCDPISGHVSLYWYRQALGQGPEFLTYFNYEAQQDKSGLPNDRFSAERPEGSISTLTIQRTEQRDSAMYRCASSLTGGLGEKLFFGSGTQLSVL.

The chain has TRBV27 and TRBJ2-7, with 7 positions matching TRBD2. The CDR3 loop spans 16 amino acids. The V gene end was trimmed by 3 bases and the J gene end by 3 bases; junction bases not matched to a gene: 11. Germline CDR1 reads MNHEY; CDR2 reads SMNVEV (reference sequence). The CDR3 spells CASSFSRGEKYYEQYF. The DNA of the CDR3 is TGTGCCAGCAGTTTCTCTCGGGGGGAAAAATACTACGAGCAGTACTTC.

The chain combines TRBV12-3 or TRBV12-4 with TRBJ2-1; tentatively, D is TRBD2 (6 bases). This CDR3 spans 13 amino acids. Trimming removed 3 bases from V and 3 bases from J, with 6 bases in between. CDR3 sequence: CASSFSGYNEQFF. For the CDR3, the DNA is TGTGCCAGCAGTTTTAGCGGCTACAATGAGCAGTTCTTC.

The CDR3 nucleotides are TGCGCCAGCAGACCGAGACAGGAGAGTGCCACTGAAGCTTTCTTT. Protein: CASRPRQESATEAFF. The chain carries TRBV5-1 and TRBJ1-1, with D possibly matching TRBD1 (6 bases). The CDR3 totals 15 residues. Trimming took off 5 bases at V and 4 bases at J, with 18 bases between the two ends. Looked up from germline, CDR1 is SGHRS and CDR2 is YFSETQ.

The J gene is TRBJ1-5, the V gene TRBV27, with D tentatively TRBD1 (5 bases). V was clipped by 3 bases and J by 0 bases, with 6 bases between them. Germline V gene sequence: CDR1 MNHEY, CDR2 SMNVEV (reference sequence). CDR3 length: 14 amino acids. The CDR3 DNA reads as TGTGCCAGCAGTTTTCAGGGTAGCAATCAGCCCCAGCATTTT. Protein product: CASSFQGSNQPQHF.

The chain has TRBV30 and TRBJ1-2; D might be TRBD1 (6 bases). The CDR3 sequence is 13 residues long. CDR1 is GTSNPN, CDR2 SVGIG, per germline (reference sequence). Trimming took 0 bases from V and 8 from J, leaving 13 bases between them. CDR3 amino acids: CAWSVSRGTGYTF. In DNA, the CDR3 is TGTGCCTGGAGTGTATCGAGGGGGACAGGCTACACCTTC.

A note on this clone: At one end, the junction sequence differs from germline, possibly due to a read error. The CDR3 loop reads CASSLVRGGMNEQFF. The CDR3, as DNA: TGTGCTAGCAGCTTAGTACGGGGTGGGATGAATGAGCAGTTCTTC. This chain links TRBV7-7 with TRBJ2-1, with a weak D call TRBD2 (5 bases). This CDR3 comprises 15 residues. Germline CDR1 reads SSHAT; CDR2 reads FNYEAQ (reference sequence). Full variable domain (missing parts from reference TRBV7-7 and TRBJ2-1): GAGVSQSPRYKVTKRGQDVTLRCDPISSHATLYWYQQALGQGPEFLTYFNYEAQPDKSGLPSDRFSAERPEGSISTLTIQRTEQRDSAMYRCASSLVRGGMNEQFFGPGTRLTVL.

This sequence joins TRBV4-1 and TRBJ1-1, with TRBD1 matching over 8 bases. Germline CDR1 and CDR2: MGHRA and YSYEKL. The J segment lost 3 bases and the V segment lost 1 base, leaving 4 bases of the junction unmatched. There are 15 residues in the CDR3. The CDR3 nucleotides read TGCGCCAGCAGCCAAGCCCAGGGGGCAGACACTGAAGCTTTCTTT. Its translation: CASSQAQGADTEAFF.

The gene calls are TRBV24-1 and TRBJ2-5; 9 bases map to TRBD1. The V and J ends lost 3 bases and 5 bases, in that order; junction bases with no gene match: 3. The CDR3 has 14 amino acids. The germline gives CDR1 KGHDR, CDR2 SFDVKD. This CDR3 is CATSDPGQGETQYF. The CDR3 DNA follows: TGTGCCACCAGTGATCCGGGACAGGGCGAGACCCAGTACTTC.

This clone appeared a single time. The chain's CDR3 is CASTLRRTISNTGELFF. In nucleotides, the CDR3 is TGTGCCAGCACCCTAAGGAGGACTATTTCGAACACCGGGGAGCTGTTTTTT. The chain joins TRBV5-5 to TRBJ2-2; D may be TRBD2 (6 bases). Trimming pared 6 bases from V and 0 bases from J, leaving 18 bases between. Germline V lookup: CDR1 SGHKS, CDR2 YYEKEE (reference sequence). CDR3 length: 17 amino acids.

The chain employs TRBV5-8 and TRBJ1-1, with TRBD1 matching over 8 bases. Trimming cost V 5 bases and J 0 bases; bases outside gene matches: 12. This CDR3 comprises 17 residues. Germline lookup yields CDR1 SGHTS and CDR2 YDEGEE. The CDR3 protein is CASSPTGQGLLNTEAFF. CDR3 DNA sequence: TGTGCCAGCAGTCCCACCGGACAGGGATTGTTGAACACTGAAGCTTTCTTT. The full variable domain, rest sourced from reference TRBV5-8 and TRBJ1-1, is EAGVTQSPTHLIKTRGQQATLRCSPISGHTSVYWYQQALGLGLQFLLWYDEGEERNRGNFPPRFSGRQFPNYSSELNVNALELEDSALYLCASSPTGQGLLNTEAFFGQGTRLTVV.

V and J are TRBV7-9 and TRBJ1-5; D perhaps matches TRBD1 (6 bases). The CDR3 sequence is 14 residues long. The V end was cut by 3 bases, the J end by 11 bases, with 17 bases between. The germline V gene encodes CDR1 SEHNR and CDR2 FQNEAQ (reference sequence). CDR3 nucleotide sequence: TGTGCCAGCAGCTTCGAGGGGGACCCCCGAACCCAGCATTTT. Residues: CASSFEGDPRTQHF.

V is TRBV5-4 and J is TRBJ2-7, with TRBD1 matching over 7 bases. The CDR3 has 15 amino acids. CDR1 and CDR2 from the germline V gene are SGHNT and YYREEE (reference sequence). Unmatched junction bases numbered 8, after V lost 2 bases and J lost 3 bases. CDR3 DNA sequence: TGTGCCAGCAGCTTAAACGATGACAGGGACTACGAGCAGTACTTC. Protein: CASSLNDDRDYEQYF.

V gene TRBV12-3 or TRBV12-4 combines with J gene TRBJ2-2; D unresolved. CDR3 size: 13 residues. Deletions cut 8 bases from V and 6 bases from J, with 13 bases between. CDR3 nucleotide sequence: TGTGCCAGCCGTGAGGATTTCGCCGGGGAGCTGTTTTTT. Amino acid sequence: CASREDFAGELFF.

This chain uses TRBV24-1 with TRBJ1-2; 9 nucleotides match TRBD1. Germline V gene lookup returns CDR1 KGHDR and CDR2 SFDVKD. The trim removed 4 bases at V and 4 bases at J, leaving 12 bases unmatched. CDR3 length: 17 residues. This chain's CDR3 is CATSDLKSGTGLYGYTF. In DNA, the CDR3 is TGTGCCACCAGTGACCTTAAATCCGGGACAGGGCTCTATGGCTACACCTTC.

This CDR3 is CASSEGQGATANYGYTF. CDR3 in DNA: TGTGCCAGCAGTGAGGGACAGGGAGCCACGGCAAACTATGGCTACACCTTC. This rearrangement joins TRBV25-1 to TRBJ1-2, with TRBD1 matching over 9 bases. This CDR3 spans 17 amino acids. Germline lookup yields CDR1 MGHDK and CDR2 SYGVNS. V lost 3 bases, J lost 2 bases, and 10 bases stayed unmatched.

The chain joins TRBV27 to TRBJ1-2; 7 nucleotides align to TRBD1. The CDR3 sequence is 14 residues long. Germline lookup yields CDR1 MNHEY and CDR2 SMNVEV (reference sequence). V shed 7 bases, J shed 2 bases, and the junction held 7 bases outside the gene matches. The CDR3 spells CASIPAGGNYGYTF. As DNA, the CDR3 is TGTGCCAGCATTCCTGCAGGGGGGAACTATGGCTACACCTTC.

This chain links TRBV12-3 or TRBV12-4 with TRBJ2-1; no reliable D call. The CDR3 consists of 11 residues. Trimming shortened V by 3 bases and J by 10 bases, and 7 bases separated the two germline ends. The CDR3 DNA sequence: TGTGCCAGCAGTTTCAGGTGGGAGCAGTTCTTC. Its protein product is CASSFRWEQFF.

V and J are TRBV27 and TRBJ1-3; unclear D gene. Germline values: CDR1 MNHEY, CDR2 SMNVEV (reference sequence). This CDR3 is 16 amino acids long. The germline V and J ends were trimmed by 6 bases and 3 bases, with 18 bases remaining between them. CDR3 amino acids: CASSLTTSSVGNTIYF. Here the CDR3 DNA reads TGTGCCAGCAGCTTAACGACATCCTCGGTTGGAAACACCATATATTTT.

This clone was recorded only once. The chain is built from TRBV19 and TRBJ1-1; D possibly corresponds to TRBD1 (6 bases). Germline CDR1 LNHDA, CDR2 SQIVND (reference sequence). The CDR3 totals 18 residues. The V gene lost 7 bases and the J gene lost 0 bases, with 24 bases spanning the gap. The chain's CDR3 is CASTIGTYNDRLNTEAFF. CDR3 coding DNA: TGTGCCAGTACGATCGGGACATACAACGACCGATTGAACACTGAAGCTTTCTTT.

The chain carries TRBV7-2 and TRBJ1-2; tentative D call: TRBD1 (6 bases). This CDR3 comprises 14 residues. Looked up from germline, CDR1 is SGHTA and CDR2 is FQGNSA. The V end lost 5 bases, the J end lost 7 bases, and 17 bases lay between the germline ends. The CDR3 DNA is TGTGCCAGCAGCCTCGGACAGTCGGTCGCTGGCTACACCTTC. As protein: CASSLGQSVAGYTF.

This rearrangement joins TRBV28 to TRBJ2-3; 11 bases match TRBD2. From germline, CDR1 is MDHEN and CDR2 SYDVKM. V trimming: 3 bases; J trimming: 2 bases; junction bases outside the gene matches: 13. The CDR3 is made up of 19 amino acids. The CDR3 is CASSFGSLAGVRYTDTQYF. The CDR3 DNA is TGTGCCAGCAGTTTCGGTTCACTAGCGGGAGTACGGTACACAGATACGCAGTATTTT.

This clone has more than one count but fewer than ten. The chain employs TRBV5-1 and TRBJ2-2, with 9 bases matching TRBD1. This CDR3 comprises 14 residues. J lost 9 bases, V lost 4 bases, and 7 bases had no gene match. CDR1 and CDR2 (germline): SGHRS, YFSETQ. The CDR3 region is CASSQGQGVRELFF. CDR3 sequence (DNA): TGCGCCAGCAGCCAGGGACAGGGAGTTCGGGAGCTGTTTTTT.

The CDR3: CASSHGVYLTDTQYF. The CDR3 DNA reads as TGTGCCAGCAGCCACGGGGTTTACCTCACAGATACGCAGTATTTT. This chain joins TRBV14 and TRBJ2-3, with D possibly being TRBD2 (5 bases). Per germline, CDR1 SGHDN and CDR2 FVKESK. V lost 3 bases and J lost 2, with 12 bases in between. The CDR3 extends over 15 amino acids.

The chain combines TRBV5-8 with TRBJ2-7, with 9 bases identical to TRBD1. V was clipped by 2 bases and J by 4 bases; unmatched bases: 10. The CDR3 covers 16 residues. Germline V CDR1 and CDR2: SGHTS, YDEGEE. The CDR3 nucleotides read TGTGCCAGCAGCTTACCACAGGGGGCGCGTCTGTACGAGCAGTACTTC. Its translation is CASSLPQGARLYEQYF.

This chain connects TRBV10-1 to TRBJ2-1; 11 nucleotides line up with TRBD2. The trim removed 0 bases at V and 10 bases at J, leaving 5 bases unmatched. Germline V gene sequence: CDR1 WNHNN, CDR2 SYGVQD (reference sequence). The CDR3 covers 15 residues. The CDR3: CASSESFASGREQFF. The DNA for the CDR3 is TGCGCCAGCAGTGAGTCGTTTGCTAGCGGGAGGGAGCAGTTCTTC.

CDR3 residues: CASRARPNEKLFF. The CDR3 coding sequence is TGTGCCAGTAGGGCCCGTCCTAATGAAAAACTGTTTTTT. The V gene is TRBV19, the J gene TRBJ1-4; D not resolved. V was shortened by 6 bases and J by 3 bases, with 8 bases between the two germline ends. This CDR3 has 13 amino acids. From germline, CDR1 is LNHDA and CDR2 SQIVND (reference sequence).

The chain carries TRBV6-5 and TRBJ2-1; maybe TRBD2 (5 bases). V was shortened by 0 bases and J by 6 bases, with 15 bases between the two germline ends. Germline CDR1 reads MNHEY; CDR2 reads SVGAGI. This CDR3 contains 16 residues. CDR3 sequence (DNA): TGTGCCAGCAGTTACTCGATTGGTGACTATTTCAATGAGCAGTTCTTC. Its protein is CASSYSIGDYFNEQFF.

This clone was found a few times. V is TRBV19 and J is TRBJ1-6, with 7 bases identical to TRBD1. The CDR3 sequence is 13 residues long. Germline V gene lookup returns CDR1 LNHDA and CDR2 SQIVND (reference sequence). The junction had 8 bases not matched to a gene; V was cut back by 10 bases and J by 8 bases. DNA of the CDR3: TGTGCCACCGCGGCAGGGGGACATTCACCCCTCCACTTT. This encodes CATAAGGHSPLHF.

The genes are TRBV4-1 and TRBJ2-1, with 9 bases aligning to TRBD1. This CDR3 has 15 amino acids. From germline, CDR1 is MGHRA and CDR2 YSYEKL. The V segment lost 4 bases and the J segment 10 bases; nucleotides outside the gene matches: 11. CDR3 region: CASSRTQTGGMEQFF. In DNA, the CDR3 is TGCGCCAGCAGCCGTACACAGACAGGGGGAATGGAGCAGTTCTTC.

The V and J genes are TRBV5-1 and TRBJ2-1; 9 bases align to TRBD2. This CDR3 spans 15 amino acids. The germline CDR1 and CDR2 sequences are SGHRS and YFSETQ. Losses at the gene ends were 0 bases for V and 10 bases for J; bases not matched to a gene: 8. The DNA for the CDR3 is TGCGCCAGCAGCTTGGCGGCTAGCGGGAAGCTAGAGCAGTTCTTC. It is translated as CASSLAASGKLEQFF.